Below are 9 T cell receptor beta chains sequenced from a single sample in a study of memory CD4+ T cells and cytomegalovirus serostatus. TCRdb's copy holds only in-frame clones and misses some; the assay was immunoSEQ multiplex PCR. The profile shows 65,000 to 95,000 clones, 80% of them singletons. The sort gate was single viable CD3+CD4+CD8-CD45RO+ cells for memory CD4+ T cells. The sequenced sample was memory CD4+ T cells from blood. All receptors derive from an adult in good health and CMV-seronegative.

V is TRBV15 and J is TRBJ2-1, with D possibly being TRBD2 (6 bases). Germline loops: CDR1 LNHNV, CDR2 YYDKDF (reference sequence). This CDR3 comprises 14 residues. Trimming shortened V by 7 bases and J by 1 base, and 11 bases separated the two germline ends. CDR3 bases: TGTGCCACCAAATACGGGGGATCCTACAATGAGCAGTTCTTC. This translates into CATKYGGSYNEQFF.

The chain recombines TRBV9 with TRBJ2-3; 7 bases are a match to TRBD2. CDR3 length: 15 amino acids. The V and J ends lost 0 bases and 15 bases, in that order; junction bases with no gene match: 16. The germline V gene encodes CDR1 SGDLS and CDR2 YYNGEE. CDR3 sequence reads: CASSVGGLTSDTCYF. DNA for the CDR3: TGTGCCAGCAGCGTAGGGGGACTAACCTCAGACACTTGTTATTTT.

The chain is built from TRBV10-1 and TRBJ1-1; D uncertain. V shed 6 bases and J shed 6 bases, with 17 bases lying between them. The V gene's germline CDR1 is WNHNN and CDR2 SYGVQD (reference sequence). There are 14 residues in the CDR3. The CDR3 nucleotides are TGCGCCAGCAGCCCTGGCGGTCTTGCCGCTGAAGCTTTCTTT. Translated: CASSPGGLAAEAFF.

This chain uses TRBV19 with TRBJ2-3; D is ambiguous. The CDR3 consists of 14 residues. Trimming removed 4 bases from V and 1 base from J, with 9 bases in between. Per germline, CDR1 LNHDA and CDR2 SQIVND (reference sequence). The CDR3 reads CASSTRTRTDTQYF. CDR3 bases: TGTGCCAGTAGTACCAGGACCCGCACAGATACGCAGTATTTT.

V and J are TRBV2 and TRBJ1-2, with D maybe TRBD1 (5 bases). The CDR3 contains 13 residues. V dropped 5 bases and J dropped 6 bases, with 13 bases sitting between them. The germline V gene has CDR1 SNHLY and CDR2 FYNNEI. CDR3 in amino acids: CASSIREIDGYTF. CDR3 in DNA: TGTGCCAGCAGTATCAGGGAGATCGATGGCTACACCTTC.

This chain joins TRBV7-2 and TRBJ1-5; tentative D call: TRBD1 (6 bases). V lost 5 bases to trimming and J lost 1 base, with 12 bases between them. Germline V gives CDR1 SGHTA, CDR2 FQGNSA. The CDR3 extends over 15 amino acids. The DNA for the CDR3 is TGTGCCAGCAGCCGGGACACGATAAGCAATCAGCCCCAGCATTTT. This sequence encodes CASSRDTISNQPQHF.

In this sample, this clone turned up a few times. The CDR3 here is CASSVGLAGGETQYF. The CDR3 bases are TGTGCCAGCAGTGTGGGGCTAGCGGGGGGAGAGACCCAGTACTTC. V and J are TRBV2 and TRBJ2-5; 11 nucleotides line up with TRBD2. The CDR3 sequence is 15 residues long. V shed 4 bases, J shed 4 bases, and the junction held 5 bases outside the gene matches. CDR1 is SNHLY and CDR2 is FYNNEI in the germline V gene.

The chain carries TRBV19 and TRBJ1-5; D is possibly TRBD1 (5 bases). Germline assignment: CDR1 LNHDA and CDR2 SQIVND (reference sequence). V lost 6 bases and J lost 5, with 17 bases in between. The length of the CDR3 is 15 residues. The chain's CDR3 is CASSPDRGLYQPQHF. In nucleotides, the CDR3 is TGTGCCAGTAGCCCAGATAGGGGCCTCTATCAGCCCCAGCATTTT.

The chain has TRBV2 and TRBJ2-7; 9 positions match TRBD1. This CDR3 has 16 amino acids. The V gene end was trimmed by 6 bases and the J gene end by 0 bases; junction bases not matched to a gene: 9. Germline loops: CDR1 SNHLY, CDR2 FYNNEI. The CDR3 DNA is TGTGCCAGCAGACCCACCCCGGGACAGGGCTCCTACGAGCAGTACTTC. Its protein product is CASRPTPGQGSYEQYF. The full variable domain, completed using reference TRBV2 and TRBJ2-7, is EPEVTQTPSHQVTQMGQEVILRCVPISNHLYFYWYRQILGQKVEFLVSFYNNEISEKSEIFDDQFSVERPDGSNFTLKIRSTKLEDSAMYFCASRPTPGQGSYEQYFGPGTRLTVT.